These 26 T cell receptor beta chains share one sample of origin, sequenced in a study of ipilimumab plus nivolumab after autologous stem cell transplantation. TCRdb keeps only in-frame clones here, not all; method: immunoSEQ multiplex PCR. This sample yields about 16,000 clones, of which approximately 71% are seen a single time; roughly 20% belongs to the top ten. The starting material was PBMCs, obtained in a trial of ipilimumab plus nivolumab as post-transplant consolidation. The source of these receptors is a male donor with diffuse large B-cell lymphoma.

The chain joins TRBV29-1 to TRBJ1-2; 10 bases fit TRBD1. The CDR3 is 15 amino acids. The V gene end was trimmed by 3 bases and the J gene end by 2 bases; junction bases not matched to a gene: 6. CDR1 SQVTM and CDR2 ANQGSEA come from the germline V gene. The CDR3 spells CSVDIGQGGNYGYTF. In nucleotides, the CDR3 is TGCAGCGTTGATATCGGACAGGGGGGCAACTATGGCTACACCTTC.

In the case of this clone: One end of the junction is discordant with germline, which a read error may explain. This sequence joins TRBV6-1 and TRBJ1-2, with D uncertain. CDR1 is MNHNS and CDR2 is SASEGT in the germline V gene. The CDR3 has 15 amino acids. For the CDR3, the DNA is TGTGCCATCAGTGAAGCCCGCGAGCTTGACTATGGCCACACCTTC. Translating gives CAISEARELDYGHTF.

V and J are TRBV5-4 and TRBJ2-3; either TRBD1 or TRBD2 may fit D (5 bases each). Trimming pared 0 bases from V and 1 base from J, leaving 9 bases between. Germline V gives CDR1 SGHNT, CDR2 YYREEE (reference sequence). This CDR3 comprises 15 residues. CDR3 nucleotide sequence: TGTGCCAGCAGCTTGGACCTGGGGGGCACAGATACGCAGTATTTT. It encodes CASSLDLGGTDTQYF.

This rearrangement joins TRBV2 to TRBJ1-2; D is unresolved. V was trimmed by 2 bases and J by 6 bases, leaving 10 bases between them. The CDR3 consists of 13 residues. Looked up from germline, CDR1 is SNHLY and CDR2 is FYNNEI. In DNA form, the CDR3 reads TGTGCCAGCAGTGAATTAAGAGAGGATGGCTACACCTTC. This translates into CASSELREDGYTF. Using reference TRBV2 and TRBJ1-2 for the parts outside the CDR3, the full variable domain is EPEVTQTPSHQVTQMGQEVILRCVPISNHLYFYWYRQILGQKVEFLVSFYNNEISEKSEIFDDQFSVERPDGSNFTLKIRSTKLEDSAMYFCASSELREDGYTFGSGTRLTVV.

J is TRBJ2-1 and V is TRBV9; TRBD2 matches 10 bases. This CDR3 comprises 16 residues. Looked up from germline, CDR1 is SGDLS and CDR2 is YYNGEE. Unmatched junction bases numbered 4, after V lost 0 bases and J lost 4 bases. CDR3 protein: CASSVVSSGGYNEQFF. As DNA, the CDR3 is TGTGCCAGCAGCGTAGTGAGTAGCGGGGGGTACAATGAGCAGTTCTTC.

The chain carries TRBV5-1 and TRBJ2-7; D is uncertain. CDR1 SGHRS and CDR2 YFSETQ come from the germline V gene. The V gene lost 4 bases and the J gene lost 2 bases, with 13 bases spanning the gap. The CDR3 length is 14 residues. As DNA, the CDR3 is TGCGCCAGCAGCCCCTCTTACAAGACCTACGAGCAGTACTTC. Protein product: CASSPSYKTYEQYF.

The V and J genes are TRBV7-2 and TRBJ2-3, with TRBD2 matching over 8 bases. Losses at the gene ends were 1 base for V and 4 bases for J; bases not matched to a gene: 7. Germline CDR1 SGHTA, CDR2 FQGNSA. This CDR3 is built from 16 residues. In DNA, the CDR3 is TGTGCCAGCAGCTTAGTGGGCGGGAGGTCCCCAGATACGCAGTATTTT. This sequence encodes CASSLVGGRSPDTQYF.

J is TRBJ2-3 and V is TRBV5-4, with 9 nucleotides matching TRBD1. Germline CDR1 and CDR2: SGHNT and YYREEE (reference sequence). This CDR3 comprises 16 residues. The V and J ends lost 4 bases and 4 bases, in that order; junction bases with no gene match: 10. As DNA, the CDR3 is TGTGCCAGCAGCGAGGGGACAGGGAGAACATCAGATACGCAGTATTTT. Amino acid sequence: CASSEGTGRTSDTQYF. Based on the CDR3 plus reference TRBV5-4 and TRBJ2-3, the full variable domain is ETGVTQSPTHLIKTRGQQVTLRCSSQSGHNTVSWYQQALGQGPQFIFQYYREEENGRGNFPPRFSGLQFPNYSSELNVNALELDDSALYLCASSEGTGRTSDTQYFGPGTRLTVL.

The chain joins TRBV5-4 to TRBJ2-3; the D call may be TRBD1 or TRBD2 (5 bases each). In germline, CDR1 is SGHNT, CDR2 YYREEE (reference sequence). The length of the CDR3 is 14 residues. V lost 0 bases to trimming and J lost 0 bases, with 5 bases between them. The CDR3, as DNA: TGTGCCAGCAGCTTGGGGGGGAGCACAGATACGCAGTATTTT. This translates into CASSLGGSTDTQYF.

The V call is TRBV18, the J call TRBJ2-7, with 9 bases that match TRBD2. V lost 6 bases to trimming and J lost 2 bases; unmatched junction nucleotides: 17. The CDR3 contains 18 residues. The V gene's germline CDR1 is KGHSH and CDR2 LQKENI. The CDR3 sequence is CASSTFDGSSGATYEQYF. CDR3 nucleotides: TGTGCCAGCTCTACTTTTGATGGTTCTAGCGGGGCCACCTACGAGCAGTACTTC.

The chain combines TRBV4-1 with TRBJ1-2; possible D gene TRBD1, 6 bases. Looked up from germline, CDR1 is MGHRA and CDR2 is YSYEKL. V dropped 0 bases and J dropped 5 bases, with 10 bases sitting between them. This CDR3 is 14 amino acids long. The CDR3 DNA reads as TGCGCCAGCAGCCAAGAACCAGGGGCATATGGCTACACCTTC. It specifies CASSQEPGAYGYTF.

This clone was seen only once. J is TRBJ2-4 and V is TRBV5-1; no clear D. The CDR3 consists of 13 residues. The V gene's germline CDR1 is SGHRS and CDR2 YFSETQ. V was trimmed by 0 bases and J by 6 bases, leaving 7 bases between them. The CDR3 here is CASSLDGGNIQYF. CDR3 in DNA: TGCGCCAGCAGCTTGGATGGTGGAAACATTCAGTACTTC.

The chain is built from TRBV18 and TRBJ2-1; 7 bases align to TRBD2. The CDR3 sequence is 16 residues long. Trimming cost V 1 base and J 5 bases; bases outside gene matches: 8. Per germline, CDR1 KGHSH and CDR2 LQKENI. CDR3 residues: CASSPLSDLADNEQFF. The CDR3 DNA reads as TGTGCCAGCTCACCACTGTCCGACCTAGCGGACAATGAGCAGTTCTTC.

The J gene is TRBJ1-1, the V gene TRBV27, with D uncertain. The CDR3 consists of 14 residues. The ends were cut back, 4 bases at V and 1 base at J, with 10 bases in the middle. In germline, CDR1 is MNHEY, CDR2 SMNVEV (reference sequence). The CDR3 spells CASSSGLSNTEAFF. For the CDR3, the DNA is TGTGCCAGCAGTTCCGGACTTTCGAACACTGAAGCTTTCTTT.

This clone was seen only a few times. The V call is TRBV7-8, the J call TRBJ1-2, with unresolved D. CDR3 length: 14 amino acids. Trimming left V 3 bases short and J 0 bases short, with 8 bases between. Germline-derived CDR1 and CDR2 are SGHVS and FQNEAQ. CDR3 in DNA: TGTGCCAGCAGCTTGGTGGAAGCTAACTATGGCTACACCTTC. This codes for CASSLVEANYGYTF.

The rearrangement uses TRBV27 and TRBJ2-4; perhaps TRBD1 as D (5 bases). The CDR3 runs 14 residues. Per the germline V gene, CDR1 is MNHEY and CDR2 is SMNVEV (reference sequence). Deletions cut 4 bases from V and 7 bases from J, with 14 bases between. In DNA, the CDR3 is TGTGCCAGCAGTTCAGACAGATCGACCAACATTCAGTACTTC. It yields the protein CASSSDRSTNIQYF.

The chain joins TRBV28 to TRBJ2-3; weak D call: TRBD1 (5 bases). Trimming removed 6 bases at V and 5 bases at J, with 12 bases between. This CDR3 spans 13 amino acids. The germline gives CDR1 MDHEN, CDR2 SYDVKM. In DNA form, the CDR3 reads TGTGCCAGCAGCTTGACAGAAGTAGATACGCAGTATTTT. Translating gives CASSLTEVDTQYF.

The chain links TRBV7-9 to TRBJ2-2; TRBD1 matches 7 bases. With V trimmed by 8 bases and J by 0 bases, 9 bases remained unmatched. The V gene's germline CDR1 is SEHNR and CDR2 FQNEAQ (reference sequence). The CDR3 runs to 16 residues. CDR3 nucleotides: TGTGCCAGCGGCTATCCGGGACAGTCGAACACCGGGGAGCTGTTTTTT. Its protein is CASGYPGQSNTGELFF.

This chain links TRBV5-1 with TRBJ2-2; the D gene could be TRBD1 or TRBD2 (5 bases each). Germline CDR1 SGHRS, CDR2 YFSETQ. V was clipped by 5 bases and J by 2 bases, with 10 bases between them. The CDR3 sequence is 14 residues long. CDR3 nucleotides: TGCGCCAGCAGGGGGACCGTAAACACCGGGGAGCTGTTTTTT. As protein: CASRGTVNTGELFF. The variable domain in full, with the rest retrieved from reference TRBV5-1 and TRBJ2-2, is KAGVTQTPRYLIKTRGQQVTLSCSPISGHRSVSWYQQTPGQGLQFLFEYFSETQRNKGNFPGRFSGRQFSNSRSEMNVSTLELGDSALYLCASRGTVNTGELFFGEGSRLTVL.

The gene calls are TRBV7-2 and TRBJ2-2; the D gene is possibly TRBD2 (6 bases). This CDR3 is 16 amino acids long. The germline V and J ends were trimmed by 2 bases and 2 bases, with 12 bases remaining between them. Germline-derived CDR1 and CDR2 are SGHTA and FQGNSA. CDR3 in DNA: TGTGCCAGCAGCTTACCGCGCGGGGCAAACACCGGGGAGCTGTTTTTT. It specifies CASSLPRGANTGELFF.

Many counts were recorded for this clone. Compared with germline, one end of the junction differs, possibly owing to a read error. This chain connects TRBV7-7 to TRBJ2-5; 9 nucleotides agree with TRBD2. The CDR3 covers 15 residues. The germline V gene has CDR1 SSHAT and CDR2 FNYEAQ (reference sequence). The CDR3 coding sequence is TGTGCTAGCAGCTTCGGGTTAGCGGGAGAAGAGACCCAGTACTTC. Its protein product is CASSFGLAGEETQYF.

The chain couples TRBV6-7 to TRBJ1-6; D gene uncertain. TRBV6-7 carries the ORF label, with uncertain function. V was cut by 7 bases and J by 9 bases, with 16 bases left in between. The CDR3 length is 14 residues. CDR3 amino acids: CASMIYTGSSPLHF. CDR3 nucleotides: TGTGCCAGCATGATTTACACGGGCAGTTCACCCCTCCACTTT.

V is TRBV5-1 and J is TRBJ2-1, with D possibly being TRBD2 (6 bases). Trimming took off 0 bases at V and 6 bases at J, with 10 bases between the two ends. The CDR3 sequence is 14 residues long. Germline CDR1 SGHRS, CDR2 YFSETQ. CDR3 region: CASSLVAGSNEQFF. The CDR3, as DNA: TGCGCCAGCAGCTTGGTGGCCGGGAGCAATGAGCAGTTCTTC.

V and J are TRBV6-5 and TRBJ1-1; 7 nucleotides agree with TRBD1. This CDR3 is built from 15 residues. V gave up 10 bases and J gave up 3 bases; unmatched junction bases: 14. From germline, CDR1 is MNHEY and CDR2 SVGAGI. The CDR3 spells CATTGARAMYTEAFF. The CDR3 DNA is TGTGCCACTACAGGGGCCCGCGCAATGTACACTGAAGCTTTCTTT.

This chain uses TRBV5-4 with TRBJ2-1, with 10 bases matching TRBD2. The trim removed 4 bases at V and 0 bases at J, leaving 4 bases unmatched. Germline V lookup: CDR1 SGHNT, CDR2 YYREEE (reference sequence). This CDR3 has 16 residues. The CDR3 is CASSDRLAGSYNEQFF. The CDR3 bases are TGTGCCAGCAGCGACCGACTAGCGGGCTCCTACAATGAGCAGTTCTTC.

This rearrangement joins TRBV14 to TRBJ2-7; the D is unclear. Germline V gene data show CDR1 as SGHDN and CDR2 as FVKESK. V lost 3 bases and J lost 5, with 14 bases in between. This CDR3 contains 14 residues. The CDR3 DNA reads as TGTGCCAGCAGCCATAAACGGGTTCTTGACGAGCAGTACTTC. It encodes CASSHKRVLDEQYF.